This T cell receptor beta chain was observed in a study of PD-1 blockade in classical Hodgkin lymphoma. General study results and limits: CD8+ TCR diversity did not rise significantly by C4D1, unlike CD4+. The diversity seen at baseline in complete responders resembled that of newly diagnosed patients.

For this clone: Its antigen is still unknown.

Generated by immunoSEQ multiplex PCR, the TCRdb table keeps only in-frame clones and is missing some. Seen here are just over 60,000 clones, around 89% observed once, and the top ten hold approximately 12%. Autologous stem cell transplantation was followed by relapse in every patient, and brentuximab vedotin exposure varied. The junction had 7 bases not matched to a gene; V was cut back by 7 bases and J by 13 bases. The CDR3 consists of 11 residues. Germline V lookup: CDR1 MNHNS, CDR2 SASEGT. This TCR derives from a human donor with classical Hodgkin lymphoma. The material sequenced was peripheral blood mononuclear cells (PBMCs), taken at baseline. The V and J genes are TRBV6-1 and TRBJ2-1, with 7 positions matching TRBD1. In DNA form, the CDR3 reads TGTGCCAGCATTTGGGGACAGATCCAGTTCTTC. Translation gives CASIWGQIQFF.